This paragraph reports one T cell receptor beta chain. This receptor's antigen is unknown. No much larger clonotype is one base removed from it; base qualities were not supplied. The sample comes from a study of cytomegalovirus exposure and HLA in healthy donors (dated by TCRdb to about 2017). Broadly, across the study: A later analysis indicated that the 90 to 150 validation repertoires were generated on the platform also employed for the 666 repertoires of the first cohort. The aim of the study was to test whether cataloging public T cell receptors could identify signatures of past pathogen exposure. In addition to the first cohort of 650 to 750 subjects, a separate validation cohort of approximately 130 different subjects was used. High-throughput TCR immunosequencing, statistical association of individual TCRs with disease status, and machine learning were combined to predict cytomegalovirus infection status.

The donors were included in the validation cohort of over a hundred subjects, a group kept apart from the roughly 730-subject first cohort. Overall study results and their limits: In the study, 150 to 200 TCR beta chains were listed as associated with cytomegalovirus. A few of the identified cytomegalovirus-associated TCR beta chains were confirmed in vitro to be specific for cytomegalovirus antigens. Subsequent analysis determined that TCRs grouped into clusters in the first cohort also showed a tendency toward co-occurrence across the roughly 110 validation repertoires, and 90% to 95% of cluster scores exceeded 0. All 120 or so repertoires were used to score co-occurrence in the validation cohort in a later analysis, because that analysis had no HLA typing for the cohort. Most TCR sequences were observed very rarely across donors, whereas some public TCRs were present in many individuals. The authors suggested that the approach could potentially be extended to other disease states and immunological phenotypes. The classifier was reported to diagnose cytomegalovirus status with high specificity and sensitivity in both the original cohort and the validation cohort.

Library creation used the immunoSEQ multiplex PCR assay. As for how the authors treated the data: A statistical classification framework was built for diagnosing cytomegalovirus status from the catalog of TCR beta chain sequences. The immuneACCESS repertoire file appears here via TCRdb, limited to in-frame rearrangements. These files lack a portion of the clones; in checked studies, under half of the deficit traces to unresolved V genes, and the cause of the others is not known. The V and J calls and clone size come from that table; D and trimming were worked out from the DNA. This sample is represented by 86,000 or so clones; 90% to 97% of them were singletons. Around 1.6% of the sample lies in the top ten. The germline V gene yields MDHEN for CDR1 and SYDVKM for CDR2. The CDR3 contains 17 residues, cysteine and phenylalanine counted. CDR3 DNA only is kept here, 51 bases in frame from base 1. Deletion took 1 base off V and 6 bases off J, with a span of 21 bases between the germline ends.

Sample: PBMCs. The receptor comes from a man between 18 and 35 years old in good health and CMV-seropositive. The rearranged chain carries TRBV28 and TRBJ1-2; TRBD1 might be the D gene, on 6 matching bases. The DNA reads as follows: TGTGCCAGCAGTTTATATTTAGGACAGCCTGTTACCCATGGCTACACCTTC. This sequence encodes CASSLYLGQPVTHGYTF.